This T cell receptor (beta chain) was sequenced for a study of CD8 T cells in ankylosing spondylitis. General observations from the study: Significant enrichment of disease-linked clones was reportedly seen in matched ankylosing spondylitis synovial fluid. Apparently characteristic of ankylosing spondylitis blood was a TCR beta motif (fewer than 10 highly homologous variants).

Notes on this clonotype: Its antigen remains unknown.

Trimming cost V 5 bases and J 2 bases, with 13 bases left between them. The CDR3 totals 14 residues. Library preparation for TCR beta used quantitative 5'-RACE with molecular barcodes. A single record per CDR3 protein comes from TCRdb applying MiXCR to the 5' RACE reads. This table holds some 270,000 distinct CDR3 sequences, approximately 30% found once. This sequence joins TRBV12-3 or TRBV12-4 and TRBJ2-7; TRBD2 might be the D (6 bases). The sequence was collected from a male donor with ankylosing spondylitis or in good health (not recorded which). The specimen was blood, either unsorted or a sorted T cell fraction (not recorded which). The DNA of the CDR3 is TGTGCCAGCAGTCCTGGGGGACTTGCCTACGAGCAGTACTTC. Translation: CASSPGGLAYEQYF.